Listed here are 9 T cell receptor beta chains from one sample, sequenced in a study of response to subunit inactivated influenza vaccine. One entry per CDR3 protein, called by TCRdb with MiXCR from the RT-PCR reads. The sample lists about 480,000 distinct CDR3 sequences; over 10% were seen once. Material: PBMCs from blood, obtained 45 days after vaccination. The receptors shown here come from a middle-aged man who received an inactivated influenza vaccine.

The chain uses TRBV20-1 and TRBJ2-7, with D maybe TRBD2 (6 bases). V was pared by 5 bases and J by 2 bases, with 16 bases between. The CDR3 consists of 14 residues. Germline V gene sequence: CDR1 DFQATT, CDR2 SNEGSKA (reference sequence). Here the CDR3 reads CSAAVAGSTYEQYF. The CDR3 region has the DNA TGCAGTGCTGCGGTGGCGGGATCCACCTACGAGCAGTACTTC.

CDR3: CSASPAGTGGTEAFF. DNA of the CDR3: TGCAGTGCTAGCCCCGCCGGGACAGGGGGCACTGAAGCTTTCTTT. This rearrangement joins TRBV20-1 to TRBJ1-1; 11 positions match TRBD1. CDR3 size: 15 residues. V gave up 3 bases and J gave up 4 bases; unmatched junction bases: 7. Germline loops: CDR1 DFQATT, CDR2 SNEGSKA (reference sequence).

The chain has TRBV29-1 and TRBJ2-1; TRBD1 might be the D (6 bases). In germline, CDR1 is SQVTM, CDR2 ANQGSEA. V dropped 6 bases and J dropped 2 bases, with 11 bases sitting between them. The CDR3 runs 13 residues. CDR3 nucleotide sequence: TGCAGCGTCTCCAGGGGACCCTACAATGAGCAGTTCTTC. Its protein product is CSVSRGPYNEQFF.

This clonotype was seen only a few times. This chain joins TRBV3-1 and TRBJ2-1; D uncertain. CDR3 length equals 15 residues. Trimming removed 1 base from V and 8 bases from J, with 15 bases in between. Germline CDR1 LGHDT, CDR2 YNNKEL (reference sequence). The CDR3 sequence is CASSQGETEPYEQFF. CDR3 DNA sequence: TGTGCCAGCAGCCAAGGTGAGACTGAGCCCTATGAGCAGTTCTTC.

This clonotype has just a few counts. This chain connects TRBV5-1 to TRBJ1-4; no reliable D call. The CDR3 has 15 amino acids. CDR1 SGHRS and CDR2 YFSETQ come from the germline V gene. The germline V and J ends were trimmed by 4 bases and 7 bases, with 17 bases remaining between them. In DNA, the CDR3 is TGCGCCAGCAGCACCAGAGGCGCACCGGGTGAAAAACTGTTTTTT. Its translation: CASSTRGAPGEKLFF.

The rearrangement joins TRBV27 to TRBJ2-1; D remains ambiguous. The length of the CDR3 is 14 residues. Trimming pared 3 bases from V and 6 bases from J, leaving 12 bases between. CDR1 is MNHEY and CDR2 is SMNVEV in the germline V gene (reference sequence). In nucleotides, the CDR3 is TGTGCCAGCAGTTTTAGTCAGAACCGCAATGAGCAGTTCTTC. Amino acids: CASSFSQNRNEQFF.

This clonotype was recorded a few times. The chain has TRBV27 and TRBJ1-2, with D unresolved. Trimming took off 3 bases at V and 1 base at J, with 9 bases between the two ends. Germline V CDR1 and CDR2: MNHEY, SMNVEV (reference sequence). CDR3 size: 14 residues. The CDR3 coding sequence is TGTGCCAGCAGTTTTACAGCGCTTAACTATGGCTACACCTTC. Amino acids: CASSFTALNYGYTF.

This clonotype has more than one count but fewer than ten. The V and J genes are TRBV6-1 and TRBJ1-3, with D hard to call. The CDR3 sequence is 15 residues long. Trimming took 6 bases from V and 0 from J, leaving 12 bases between them. Germline assignment: CDR1 MNHNS and CDR2 SASEGT. CDR3 DNA: TGTGCCAGCAGCAGAACCCCGGCCTCTGGAAACACCATATATTTT. Translated: CASSRTPASGNTIYF.

This clonotype was counted many times. The chain employs TRBV7-9 and TRBJ2-1, with a possible D match to TRBD2 (6 bases). The CDR3 runs to 14 residues. Trimming cost V 6 bases and J 5 bases, with 14 bases left between them. The germline gives CDR1 SEHNR, CDR2 FQNEAQ (reference sequence). In DNA form, the CDR3 reads TGTGCCAGCAGACAGACGGGACTTAACAATGAGCAGTTCTTC. Its translation: CASRQTGLNNEQFF.